Following are 21 T cell receptor beta chains from one sample sequenced in a study of Ad26.COV2.S vaccination and SARS-CoV-2 variants. Assay used: immunoSEQ multiplex PCR; TCRdb lists only in-frame clones, some missing. The sample holds over 300,000 clones, 83% seen once. Treatment noted: some 20 received Ad26.COV2.S at low or high dose, single or two shots; 5 received placebo; per-sample allocation not given. Sample collection was performed on day 63 after the first vaccine or placebo injection. Sample: peripheral blood, taken in a trial of Ad26.COV2.S vaccine versus placebo. Source of these receptors: a person between 18 and 65 years old who received the Ad26.COV2.S COVID-19 vaccine or a placebo.

The V and J genes are TRBV4-1 and TRBJ1-2; D is unresolved. Germline V lookup: CDR1 MGHRA, CDR2 YSYEKL. Trimming removed 0 bases at V and 3 bases at J, with 14 bases between. The CDR3 is 16 amino acids. Here the CDR3 reads CASSQDRRQVYYGYTF. The CDR3 DNA is TGCGCCAGCAGCCAAGATCGAAGACAAGTCTACTATGGCTACACCTTC.

The chain carries TRBV7-9 and TRBJ2-5; 7 nucleotides agree with TRBD1. Germline loops: CDR1 SEHNR, CDR2 FQNEAQ (reference sequence). J was trimmed by 2 bases and V by 1 base; bases with no gene match: 4. The CDR3 consists of 15 residues. The DNA of the CDR3 is TGTGCCAGCAGCTTAGAGGGGGCGAGGCAAGAGACCCAGTACTTC. Protein sequence: CASSLEGARQETQYF.

This chain links TRBV2 with TRBJ2-2; D is tentatively TRBD1 or TRBD2 (5 bases each). Germline V gives CDR1 SNHLY, CDR2 FYNNEI. The ends were cut back, 2 bases at V and 4 bases at J, with 11 bases in the middle. The CDR3 loop spans 15 amino acids. The CDR3 bases are TGTGCCAGCAGTGAATCCGAGGGGTCCACCGGGGAGCTGTTTTTT. Amino acids: CASSESEGSTGELFF.

The gene calls are TRBV19 and TRBJ1-1; D is undetermined. The CDR3 runs to 9 residues. Trimming removed 10 bases from V and 9 bases from J, with 9 bases in between. CDR1 is LNHDA, CDR2 SQIVND, per germline (reference sequence). In DNA form, the CDR3 reads TGTGCCAAGAGACGGCAAGCTTTCTTT. Translating gives CAKRRQAFF. Full variable domain (outside the CDR3, taken from reference TRBV19 and TRBJ1-1): DGGITQSPKYLFRKEGQNVTLSCEQNLNHDAMYWYRQDPGQGLRLIYYSQIVNDFQKGDIAEGYSVSREKKESFPLTVTSAQKNPTAFYLCAKRRQAFFGQGTRLTVV.

Of note for this clone: The identical CDR3 is also encoded by other nucleotide sequences in the sample. This chain connects TRBV30 to TRBJ2-3, with unresolved D. Trimming removed 2 bases at V and 4 bases at J, with 4 bases between. The CDR3 has 11 residues. CDR1 and CDR2 (germline): GTSNPN, SVGIG (reference sequence). CDR3 DNA sequence: TGTGCCTGGAGTAGACCAGATACGCAGTATTTT. Protein product: CAWSRPDTQYF.

This clone was observed once. V usage is TRBV7-6 and J usage is TRBJ2-1, with 8 bases that match TRBD2. The CDR3 sequence is 16 residues long. Trimming took 5 bases from V and 9 from J; bases not matched to a gene: 15. CDR1 and CDR2 from the germline V gene are SGHVS and FNYEAQ. In DNA form, the CDR3 reads TGTGCCAGCAGCGACCGTCGGCTAGCGGGCCCCGGTGAGCAGTTCTTC. It codes for CASSDRRLAGPGEQFF.

The V gene is TRBV11-2, the J gene TRBJ2-1, with 13 bases identical to TRBD2. This CDR3 comprises 16 residues. Germline V gene data show CDR1 as SGHAT and CDR2 as FQNNGV. After removal of 9 bases from V and 6 bases from J, the junction contained 11 bases not matched to a gene. This chain's CDR3 is CASKSGTSGNRNEQFF. CDR3 coding DNA: TGTGCCAGTAAATCCGGGACTAGCGGGAACCGCAATGAGCAGTTCTTC.

The CDR3 region is CASSLGRWVSGANVLTF. The CDR3 bases are TGTGCCAGCAGCTTAGGCCGGTGGGTATCTGGGGCCAACGTCCTGACTTTC. The gene calls are TRBV13 and TRBJ2-6; D is uncertain. The length of the CDR3 is 17 residues. Germline-derived CDR1 and CDR2 are PRHDT and FYEKMQ (reference sequence). Trimming removed 0 bases at V and 1 base at J, with 10 bases between. Based on the CDR3 plus reference TRBV13 and TRBJ2-6, the full variable domain is AAGVIQSPRHLIKEKRETATLKCYPIPRHDTVYWYQQGPGQDPQFLISFYEKMQSDKGSIPDRFSAQQFSDYHSELNMSSLELGDSALYFCASSLGRWVSGANVLTFGAGSRLTVL.

For this clone: Other DNA sequences of this sample code for an identical CDR3. This chain uses TRBV5-1 with TRBJ1-2; no reliable D call. The CDR3 extends over 12 amino acids. V was clipped by 0 bases and J by 5 bases, with 5 bases between them. Germline loops: CDR1 SGHRS, CDR2 YFSETQ. CDR3 region: CASSLGSYGYTF. The CDR3, as DNA: TGCGCCAGCAGCTTGGGCAGTTATGGCTACACCTTC.

J is TRBJ2-1 and V is TRBV11-2; D remains unclear. CDR1 is SGHAT and CDR2 is FQNNGV in the germline V gene. The CDR3 extends over 12 amino acids. V lost 3 bases and J lost 7, with 7 bases in between. CDR3 sequence (DNA): TGTGCCAGCAGCTTGCAACGGAATGAGCAGTTCTTC. Its translation is CASSLQRNEQFF.

V gene TRBV30 combines with J gene TRBJ2-3, with 11 bases lining up with TRBD2. Germline CDR1 GTSNPN, CDR2 SVGIG (reference sequence). Trimming cost V 2 bases and J 1 base; bases outside gene matches: 2. The CDR3 is 15 residues long. The CDR3 spells CAWSQGLAGTDTQYF. The CDR3 DNA sequence: TGTGCCTGGAGTCAGGGACTAGCGGGCACAGATACGCAGTATTTT.

This clone was observed once. The chain recombines TRBV6-1 with TRBJ1-5, with a possible D match to TRBD1 (6 bases). CDR3 length equals 14 residues. V gave up 2 bases and J gave up 9 bases, with 14 bases separating them. CDR1 is MNHNS and CDR2 is SASEGT in the germline V gene. The CDR3 sequence is CASSEWGAGTPQHF. DNA for the CDR3: TGTGCCAGCAGTGAATGGGGGGCAGGGACGCCCCAGCATTTT.

The chain combines TRBV19 with TRBJ1-1; D is perhaps TRBD1 (5 bases). Trimming shortened V by 5 bases and J by 5 bases, and 18 bases separated the two germline ends. The CDR3 consists of 15 residues. Germline CDR1 is LNHDA and CDR2 is SQIVND (reference sequence). CDR3 residues: CASSLNVGVATEAFF. The CDR3 bases are TGTGCCAGTAGTTTAAACGTGGGGGTGGCAACTGAAGCTTTCTTT. Full variable domain (remainder filled in from reference TRBV19 and TRBJ1-1): DGGITQSPKYLFRKEGQNVTLSCEQNLNHDAMYWYRQDPGQGLRLIYYSQIVNDFQKGDIAEGYSVSREKKESFPLTVTSAQKNPTAFYLCASSLNVGVATEAFFGQGTRLTVV.

The sample holds one count of this clone. V gene TRBV19 combines with J gene TRBJ2-7, with TRBD2 as a possible D gene (5 bases). Deletions cut 6 bases from V and 5 bases from J, with 14 bases between. The V gene's germline CDR1 is LNHDA and CDR2 SQIVND (reference sequence). There are 13 residues in the CDR3. In nucleotides, the CDR3 is TGTGCCAGTAGCCGGCCTAGCACCCACGAGCAGTACTTC. This gives the protein CASSRPSTHEQYF.

This sequence joins TRBV11-2 and TRBJ1-1; D is unclear. CDR3 length equals 15 residues. Per the germline V gene, CDR1 is SGHAT and CDR2 is FQNNGV. Trimming stripped 5 bases from V and 0 bases from J, with 13 bases between. The DNA of the CDR3 is TGTGCCAGCAGCCCCCCCGGAAGTATGAACACTGAAGCTTTCTTT. Translating it yields CASSPPGSMNTEAFF.

The rearrangement uses TRBV11-2 and TRBJ2-4; 7 positions agree with TRBD2. The CDR3 runs 16 residues. CDR1 is SGHAT, CDR2 FQNNGV, per germline. V was pared by 2 bases and J by 6 bases, with 10 bases of the junction left unmatched. The chain's CDR3 is CASSLTPDSGANIQYF. In nucleotides, the CDR3 is TGTGCCAGCAGCTTAACCCCAGACAGCGGGGCAAACATTCAGTACTTC.

This clone has a handful of counts. An end of the junction does not agree with germline; a read error may underlie this. In the same sample, other DNA sequences code for this CDR3. J is TRBJ2-1 and V is TRBV2; tentative D call: TRBD2 (7 bases). The length of the CDR3 is 15 residues. Per the germline V gene, CDR1 is SNHLY and CDR2 is FYNNEI. This CDR3 is CASNGLGGGGDELFF. The CDR3 DNA is TGTGCCAGCAACGGACTTGGGGGGGGCGGGGATGAGCTGTTCTTC.

This clone was recorded a few times. The chain employs TRBV4-1 and TRBJ1-2; the D is unclear. V was shortened by 3 bases and J by 3 bases, with 14 bases between the two germline ends. Germline CDR1 MGHRA, CDR2 YSYEKL. The CDR3 runs to 15 residues. The CDR3 coding sequence is TGCGCCAGCAGCCATCTGTCGCGGATCGACTATGGCTACACCTTC. It codes for CASSHLSRIDYGYTF.

The J gene is TRBJ2-1, the V gene TRBV27, with D possibly being TRBD2 (7 bases). The V end lost 2 bases, the J end lost 3 bases, and 14 bases lay between the germline ends. Germline V gene data show CDR1 as MNHEY and CDR2 as SMNVEV (reference sequence). The CDR3 has 16 amino acids. The CDR3 loop reads CASSLIRGARYNEQFF. The CDR3 coding sequence is TGTGCCAGCAGTTTAATACGGGGGGCCCGCTACAATGAGCAGTTCTTC.

The rearrangement uses TRBV14 and TRBJ2-7; the match to TRBD1 covers 8 bases. Germline assignment: CDR1 SGHDN and CDR2 FVKESK. The CDR3 consists of 13 residues. The junction had 2 bases not matched to a gene; V was cut back by 3 bases and J by 4 bases. CDR3 protein: CASSHRTGYEQYF. In nucleotides, the CDR3 is TGTGCCAGCAGCCACAGGACAGGGTACGAGCAGTACTTC.

The chain employs TRBV9 and TRBJ2-1; TRBD2 is a possible D gene (5 bases). Looked up from germline, CDR1 is SGDLS and CDR2 is YYNGEE. The V end lost 4 bases, the J end lost 2 bases, and 16 bases lay between the germline ends. CDR3 length: 16 amino acids. CDR3 bases: TGTGCCAGCAGCCACCCGGCGGAGGAGGCCTACAATGAGCAGTTCTTC. Translated, it gives CASSHPAEEAYNEQFF.